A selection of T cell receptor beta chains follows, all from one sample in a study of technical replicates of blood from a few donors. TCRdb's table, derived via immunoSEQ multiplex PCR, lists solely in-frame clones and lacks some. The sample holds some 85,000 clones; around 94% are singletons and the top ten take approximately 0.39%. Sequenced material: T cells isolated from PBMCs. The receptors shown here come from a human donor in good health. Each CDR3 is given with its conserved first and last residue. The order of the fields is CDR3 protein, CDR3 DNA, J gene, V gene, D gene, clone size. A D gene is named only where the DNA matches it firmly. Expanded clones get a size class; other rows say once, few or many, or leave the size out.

CDR3: CAWIPGDSSNEKLFF; DNA: TGTGCCTGGATACCGGGGGACAGCAGTAATGAAAAACTGTTTTTT; J: TRBJ1-4; V: TRBV30; D: TRBD1; size: -
CDR3: CASSLERELYEQYF; DNA: TGTGCCAGCAGTTTAGAGCGGGAGCTTTACGAGCAGTACTTC; J: TRBJ2-7; V: TRBV27; D: TRBD2; size: -
CDR3: CASSWDTSDTGELFF; DNA: TGTGCCAGCAGTTGGGACACCTCGGACACCGGGGAGCTGTTTTTT; J: TRBJ2-2; V: TRBV2; D: -; size: -
CDR3: CASSIRQGGKYEQFF; DNA: TGTGCCAGCAGCATAAGACAGGGAGGAAAGTATGAGCAGTTCTTC; J: TRBJ2-1; V: TRBV7-6; D: -; size: -
CDR3: CASSPGQGTSYEQYF; DNA: TGCGCCAGCAGCCCCGGACAGGGGACCTCCTACGAGCAGTACTTC; J: TRBJ2-7; V: TRBV4-3; D: TRBD1; size: -
CDR3: CASSLTGYQETQYF; DNA: TGTGCCAGCAGCTTAACAGGGTACCAAGAGACCCAGTACTTC; J: TRBJ2-5; V: TRBV5-4; D: -; size: -
CDR3: CASSPLGVLAGGPSDEQFF; DNA: TGCGCCAGCAGCCCTCTAGGGGTACTAGCGGGAGGGCCGAGTGATGAGCAGTTCTTC; J: TRBJ2-1; V: TRBV4-1; D: TRBD2; size: -
CDR3: CASSGQQGLAGNTIYF; DNA: TGTGCCAGCAGCGGACAACAGGGATTGGCTGGAAACACCATATATTTT; J: TRBJ1-3; V: TRBV9; D: -; size: -
CDR3: CSVVGYTGELFF; DNA: TGCAGCGTTGTCGGGTACACCGGGGAGCTGTTTTTT; J: TRBJ2-2; V: TRBV29-1; D: -; size: -
CDR3: CASSLGADIYGYTF; DNA: TGTGCCAGCAGCTTAGGGGCAGATATCTATGGCTACACCTTC; J: TRBJ1-2; V: TRBV7-9; D: -; size: -
CDR3: CATHVGAFGGAFF; DNA: TGTGCCACCCATGTGGGAGCCTTCGGAGGAGCTTTCTTT; J: TRBJ1-1; V: TRBV19; D: -; size: few
CDR3: CASSQTGAETQYF; DNA: TGCGCCAGCAGCCAGACAGGGGCGGAGACCCAGTACTTC; J: TRBJ2-5; V: TRBV4-3; D: TRBD1; size: -
CDR3: CASWPGEGVYSTEAFF; DNA: TGTGCCAGCTGGCCAGGGGAGGGGGTCTACAGCACTGAAGCTTTCTTT; J: TRBJ1-1; V: TRBV2; D: -; size: -
CDR3: CASSESRGLMDEQFF; DNA: TGTGCCAGCAGTGAAAGCAGGGGACTAATGGATGAGCAGTTCTTC; J: TRBJ2-1; V: TRBV2; D: -; size: -
CDR3: CASSFVSVSGELFF; DNA: TGTGCCAGCAGCTTTGTTAGCGTATCCGGGGAGCTGTTTTTT; J: TRBJ2-2; V: TRBV5-4; D: -; size: -
CDR3: CATTRRAEAGNTIYF; DNA: TGTGCCACAACGCGGAGGGCAGAGGCTGGAAACACCATATATTTT; J: TRBJ1-3; V: TRBV19; D: -; size: -
CDR3: CASSGLAGVRYHEQFF; DNA: TGTGCCAGCAGCGGGCTAGCGGGAGTGAGATATCATGAGCAGTTCTTC; J: TRBJ2-1; V: TRBV9; D: TRBD2; size: once
CDR3: CASSPEAGGWDTQYF; DNA: TGTGCCAGCAGCCCTGAAGCGGGAGGTTGGGATACGCAGTATTTT; J: TRBJ2-3; V: TRBV7-2; D: TRBD2; size: -
CDR3: CASSLGQATNEKLFF; DNA: TGTGCCAGCAGCTTGGGACAGGCAACTAATGAAAAACTGTTTTTT; J: TRBJ1-4; V: TRBV5-8; D: -; size: -
CDR3: CAIHSGKEQYF; DNA: TGTGCCATTCATAGCGGGAAAGAGCAGTACTTC; J: TRBJ2-7; V: TRBV6-5; D: TRBD2; size: -
CDR3: CASSFQGVMADTQYF; DNA: TGTGCCAGCAGTTTTCAGGGGGTCATGGCAGATACGCAGTATTTT; J: TRBJ2-3; V: TRBV6-5; D: TRBD1; size: -
CDR3: CASSWDREVNEQFF; DNA: TGTGCCAGCAGCTGGGACAGGGAAGTGAATGAGCAGTTCTTC; J: TRBJ2-1; V: TRBV6-5; D: TRBD1; size: -
CDR3: CASSFGTVSEAFF; DNA: TGCGCCAGCAGCTTCGGGACAGTTTCTGAAGCTTTCTTT; J: TRBJ1-1; V: TRBV5-1; D: TRBD1; size: -
CDR3: CASSSTSGRSNEQFF; DNA: TGTGCCAGCAGCAGTACTAGCGGGAGGTCCAATGAGCAGTTCTTC; J: TRBJ2-1; V: TRBV7-8; D: TRBD2; size: -
CDR3: CASSSELDRGGDEQYF; DNA: TGCGCCAGCAGTTCCGAATTAGACAGGGGAGGCGACGAGCAGTACTTC; J: TRBJ2-7; V: TRBV5-1; D: TRBD1; size: -
CDR3: CASSLGLRGGVEKLFF; DNA: TGTGCCAGCAGCTTAGGCCTCCGGGGGGGGGTTGAAAAACTGTTTTTT; J: TRBJ1-4; V: TRBV13; D: -; size: -